This note documents a single TCR beta chain sequence. This sample was taken from a study of Ad26.COV2.S vaccination and SARS-CoV-2 variants. Profiled with immunoSEQ multiplex PCR; TCRdb holds only in-frame clones, not every one. The table has about 450,000 clones, 85% to 90% seen once. Treatment specified: around 19 received Ad26.COV2.S at low or high dose, single or two shots; 5 received placebo; per-sample allocation not given. After the first vaccine or placebo injection, samples were drawn on day 63. The germline V gene encodes CDR1 SGHVS and CDR2 FQNEAQ. The CDR3 covers 11 residues. Trimming removed 5 bases from V and 9 bases from J, with 10 bases in between.

This sequence was found in a person aged 18-60 years who received the Ad26.COV2.S COVID-19 vaccine or a placebo. The starting material was peripheral blood, obtained in a trial of Ad26.COV2.S vaccine versus placebo. The chain carries TRBV7-8 and TRBJ2-5; D unclear. The CDR3 DNA follows: TGTGCCAGCAGCCGCAGCGAGGCCCAGTACTTC. As protein: CASSRSEAQYF.